This T cell receptor beta chain was sequenced in a study of blood T cell repertoires in COVID-19. Overall study: Material from acute and convalescent COVID-19 was sourced from the United States, Italy and Spain. Sample material is recorded as cDNA or gDNA derived from T cells, B-cell-depleted T cells, or PBMCs.

Trimming shortened V by 5 bases and J by 4 bases, and 11 bases separated the two germline ends. The germline V gene encodes CDR1 LGHDT and CDR2 YNNKEL (reference sequence). The CDR3 contains 13 residues. In the original workflow: Using reference gene primer amplification, nucleated cell counts were estimated. The table came from immunoSEQ multiplex PCR; TCRdb's copy has only in-frame clones and leaves some out. V, J and clone size are taken as reported in that table, and D and trimming were inferred from the DNA itself. The repertoire holds 87,000 or so clones, about four fifths seen once, with approximately 2.3% in the top ten.

The TCR sequence derives from a woman in her seventies with acute or convalescent COVID-19. The rearrangement joins TRBV3-1 (or the pseudogene TRBV3-2) to TRBJ1-1, with D hard to call. The source material was peripheral blood. CDR3: CASSAQWSTEAFF. In DNA form, the CDR3 reads TGTGCCAGCAGCGCCCAGTGGAGCACTGAAGCTTTCTTT.